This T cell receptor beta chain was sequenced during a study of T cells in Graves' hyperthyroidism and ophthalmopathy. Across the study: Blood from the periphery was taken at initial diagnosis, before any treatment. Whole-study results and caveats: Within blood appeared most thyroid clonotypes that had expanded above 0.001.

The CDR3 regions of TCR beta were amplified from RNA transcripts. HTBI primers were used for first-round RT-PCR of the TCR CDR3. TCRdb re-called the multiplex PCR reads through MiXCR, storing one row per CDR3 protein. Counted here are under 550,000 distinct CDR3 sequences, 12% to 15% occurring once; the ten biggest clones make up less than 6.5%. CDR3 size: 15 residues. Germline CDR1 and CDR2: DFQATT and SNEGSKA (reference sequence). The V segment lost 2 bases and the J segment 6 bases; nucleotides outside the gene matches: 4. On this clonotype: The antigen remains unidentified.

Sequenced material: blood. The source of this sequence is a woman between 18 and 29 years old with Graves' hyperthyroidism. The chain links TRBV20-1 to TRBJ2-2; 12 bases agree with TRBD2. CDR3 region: CSARPSGRVPGELFF. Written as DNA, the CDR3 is TGCAGTGCTAGACCTAGCGGGAGGGTTCCCGGGGAGCTGTTTTTT.